The next 11 T cell receptor beta chains were all read from a single sample in a study of control samples from healthy donors and cancer patients. The method was immunoSEQ multiplex PCR; TCRdb's version includes in-frame clones alone and lacks a portion of them. The table lists around 100,000 clones, roughly nine tenths of them singletons. Sequenced material: blood. These receptor sequences come from a woman between 18 and 30 years old in good health.

The chain has TRBV29-1 and TRBJ1-2, with D possibly TRBD1 on 6 matching bases. V was clipped by 6 bases and J by 2 bases, with 10 bases between them. There are 12 residues in the CDR3. CDR1 is SQVTM, CDR2 ANQGSEA, per germline. The CDR3 spells CSVPTGNYGYTF. The CDR3 coding sequence is TGCAGCGTCCCTACAGGGAACTATGGCTACACCTTC.

The gene calls are TRBV25-1 and TRBJ2-3, with 11 bases lining up with TRBD2. The CDR3 spans 16 residues. Germline V CDR1 and CDR2: MGHDK, SYGVNS. V was clipped by 3 bases and J by 3 bases; unmatched bases: 5. CDR3 protein: CASSDTSGSWTDTQYF. For the CDR3, the DNA is TGTGCCAGCAGTGATACTAGCGGGAGCTGGACAGATACGCAGTATTTT.

The chain is built from TRBV6-2 or TRBV6-3 and TRBJ1-5; the D gene is possibly TRBD1 (5 bases). CDR3 length equals 14 residues. Germline V CDR1 and CDR2: MNHEY, SVGEGT. The V end lost 1 base, the J end lost 7 bases, and 11 bases lay between the germline ends. For the CDR3, the DNA is TGTGCCAGCAGTTACTACGGGGGTGGCCAGCCCCAGCATTTT. The encoded protein is CASSYYGGGQPQHF.

This clone was observed once. The chain recombines TRBV6-6 with TRBJ1-1; the D is unclear. Germline CDR1 MNHNY, CDR2 SVGAGI (reference sequence). Trimming shortened V by 2 bases and J by 4 bases, and 2 bases separated the two germline ends. This CDR3 has 11 amino acids. The CDR3 loop is CASSYGTEAFF. For the CDR3, the DNA is TGTGCCAGCAGTTACGGCACTGAAGCTTTCTTT.

The chain carries TRBV27 and TRBJ1-6; the D gene is possibly TRBD1 (5 bases). Germline V CDR1 and CDR2: MNHEY, SMNVEV (reference sequence). The CDR3 length is 15 residues. V dropped 4 bases and J dropped 6 bases, with 13 bases sitting between them. The CDR3 is CASSYGTDINSPLHF. DNA of the CDR3: TGTGCCAGCAGTTATGGGACCGATATTAATTCACCCCTCCACTTT.

The chain has TRBV6-5 and TRBJ2-7; D may be TRBD1 (6 bases). The germline CDR1 and CDR2 sequences are MNHEY and SVGAGI. V lost 2 bases and J 1 base, leaving 9 bases between the germline ends. The CDR3 covers 14 residues. The CDR3 is CASSYGQGSYEQYF. DNA of the CDR3: TGTGCCAGCAGTTACGGGCAGGGGTCCTACGAGCAGTACTTC.

As DNA, the CDR3 is TGTGCCAGCACGACAGGGGTCTTGGGTGGCTACACCTTC. It yields the protein CASTTGVLGGYTF. The rearrangement uses TRBV7-2 and TRBJ1-2; TRBD1 aligns across 8 bases. The V and J ends lost 7 bases and 7 bases, in that order; junction bases with no gene match: 8. This CDR3 has 13 residues. Germline values: CDR1 SGHTA, CDR2 FQGNSA.

The rearrangement uses TRBV27 and TRBJ2-3; 10 bases fit TRBD2. The germline CDR1 and CDR2 sequences are MNHEY and SMNVEV (reference sequence). V lost 5 bases to trimming and J lost 1 base; unmatched junction nucleotides: 3. The CDR3 is made up of 15 amino acids. For the CDR3, the DNA is TGTGCCAGCAGTCCTAGCGGGGGTCGCACAGATACGCAGTATTTT. Encoded protein: CASSPSGGRTDTQYF.

The rearrangement joins TRBV15 to TRBJ2-7, with D unresolved. The V end was cut by 1 base, the J end by 3 bases, with 7 bases between. This CDR3 spans 13 amino acids. From germline, CDR1 is LNHNV and CDR2 YYDKDF (reference sequence). The CDR3 bases are TGTGCCACCAGCAGAGGGAAGGGCTACGAGCAGTACTTC. Its protein is CATSRGKGYEQYF.

The genes are TRBV5-1 and TRBJ1-1; TRBD1 matches at 8 bases. Trimming cost V 0 bases and J 5 bases; bases outside gene matches: 6. Germline values: CDR1 SGHRS, CDR2 YFSETQ. This CDR3 spans 15 amino acids. DNA of the CDR3: TGCGCCAGCAGCTTGGACGAGACAGGGGTTACTGAAGCTTTCTTT. Its translation is CASSLDETGVTEAFF.

The chain couples TRBV29-1 to TRBJ1-5; D remains ambiguous. The CDR3 consists of 12 residues. The germline gives CDR1 SQVTM, CDR2 ANQGSEA. The V end was cut by 7 bases, the J end by 3 bases, with 10 bases between. The CDR3 is CSAGDNNQPQHF. CDR3 DNA sequence: TGCAGCGCCGGGGATAACAATCAGCCCCAGCATTTT.